Each of the 10 T cell receptor beta chains below was sequenced from the same sample in a study of T-cell reconstitution after alpha-beta-depleted transplantation in children. The library targeted TCRbeta and was prepared with unique molecular identifiers. Via MiXCR, TCRdb re-called the PCR reads, giving one row per CDR3 protein. The sample yields about 980,000 distinct CDR3 sequences, about 29% seen once. Source: PBMCs, mostly from graft donor cells, taken 360 days after TCRalphabeta/CD19-depleted stem cell transplant. The receptors originated from a boy in the first two years of life who had a stem cell transplant for SCID, so the T cells may come from the graft donor.

The chain carries TRBV7-4 and TRBJ2-7; D uncertain. The ends were cut back, 1 base at V and 0 bases at J, with 13 bases in the middle. Germline CDR1 SGHVT, CDR2 SQSDAQ. The CDR3 runs to 16 residues. CDR3 sequence: CASSLGSTVFSYEQYF. The CDR3 DNA is TGTGCCAGCAGCTTAGGATCAACAGTATTCTCCTACGAGCAGTACTTC.

This clonotype turned up a few times. V is TRBV11-2 and J is TRBJ1-1, with 7 bases that match TRBD1. V lost 5 bases, J lost 4 bases, and 7 bases stayed unmatched. This CDR3 has 14 residues. In germline, CDR1 is SGHAT, CDR2 FQNNGV. The CDR3: CASSKQGFGTEAFF. The CDR3 DNA reads TGTGCCAGCAGCAAACAGGGGTTTGGCACTGAAGCTTTCTTT.

This clonotype was counted only a few times. The rearrangement links TRBV12-3 or TRBV12-4 to TRBJ2-2; D is unclear. The CDR3 spans 13 residues. V was pared by 6 bases and J by 7 bases, with 12 bases between. CDR3 region: CASRTQQDGELFF. The CDR3 bases are TGTGCCAGCAGAACACAACAAGACGGGGAGCTGTTTTTT.

The table lists this clonotype with many counts. The CDR3 nucleotides read TGTGCCAGCAGTGAGGGACAGGAACTTTACCAAGAGACCCAGTACTTC. Its protein product is CASSEGQELYQETQYF. The chain carries TRBV2 and TRBJ2-5; 8 bases map to TRBD1. After removal of 3 bases from V and 0 bases from J, the junction contained 6 bases not matched to a gene. From germline, CDR1 is SNHLY and CDR2 FYNNEI. The CDR3 runs to 16 residues. The variable domain in full, completed from reference TRBV2 and TRBJ2-5, reads EPEVTQTPSHQVTQMGQEVILRCVPISNHLYFYWYRQILGQKVEFLVSFYNNEISEKSEIFDDQFSVERPDGSNFTLKIRSTKLEDSAMYFCASSEGQELYQETQYFGPGTRLLVL.

This clonotype was seen more than once but under ten times. The chain carries TRBV27 and TRBJ2-3; D call uncertain. Germline V gives CDR1 MNHEY, CDR2 SMNVEV (reference sequence). V shed 4 bases and J shed 6 bases, with 8 bases lying between them. The CDR3 has 12 amino acids. CDR3 in DNA: TGTGCCAGCAGTTCAAAGGCGGATACGCAGTATTTT. Amino acid sequence: CASSSKADTQYF.

This clonotype has a handful of counts. The chain combines TRBV5-1 with TRBJ2-1; TRBD2 matches 9 bases. This CDR3 spans 17 amino acids. Trimming cost V 1 base and J 1 base; bases outside gene matches: 6. CDR1 is SGHRS and CDR2 is YFSETQ in the germline V gene. The CDR3 region has the DNA TGCGCCAGCAGCTTGTGGGCTAGCGGGGCTTCCTACAATGAGCAGTTCTTC. Protein product: CASSLWASGASYNEQFF.

This clonotype was counted a few times. The V and J genes are TRBV20-1 and TRBJ2-3, with 8 bases that match TRBD1. Germline lookup yields CDR1 DFQATT and CDR2 SNEGSKA (reference sequence). The CDR3 consists of 13 residues. The CDR3: CRVTGVWADTQYF. CDR3 in DNA: TGCAGGGTGACAGGGGTTTGGGCAGATACGCAGTATTTT.

Comments on this clonotype: Compared with germline, one end of the junction differs, possibly owing to a read error. The chain carries TRBV27 and TRBJ2-7; tentatively, D is TRBD2 (6 bases). The CDR3 totals 15 residues. The germline gives CDR1 MNHEY, CDR2 SMNVEV (reference sequence). The CDR3, as DNA: TGTGCCAGCAGTTTAGAACTGGAGGGGTCCTGCGAGCAGTACTTC. Its translation: CASSLELEGSCEQYF.

Only a few counts were recorded for this clonotype. The CDR3 bases are TGCAGTGCTACCCGGGACAGGGCAAGCAATCAGCCCCAGCATTTT. This translates into CSATRDRASNQPQHF. The rearrangement links TRBV20-1 to TRBJ1-5; TRBD1 agrees at 9 bases. The germline V gene has CDR1 DFQATT and CDR2 SNEGSKA (reference sequence). The CDR3 is made up of 15 amino acids. V lost 4 bases, J lost 1 base, and 5 bases stayed unmatched.

This clonotype was counted only a few times. The chain couples TRBV11-1 to TRBJ2-6, with TRBD1 identical over 7 bases. The V gene's germline CDR1 is SGHAT and CDR2 FQDESV (reference sequence). V lost 0 bases to trimming and J lost 0 bases; unmatched junction nucleotides: 14. This CDR3 region has 21 residues. CDR3 sequence: CASSLALTRDSLNSGANVLTF. In DNA form, the CDR3 reads TGTGCCAGCAGCTTAGCGCTGACCCGGGACAGTCTGAACTCTGGGGCCAACGTCCTGACTTTC.